This is a list of T cell receptor beta chains from one sample in a study of blood T cells in healthy people across ages. From the 5' RACE reads, TCRdb called clonotypes with MiXCR, one entry per CDR3 protein. This table has about 1,500,000 distinct CDR3 sequences, about 28% appearing once. Source material: blood. These receptors all come from a woman aged 30 to 39 in good health. Both conserved end residues are part of each CDR3. The D gene is left open where the match is weak. Where a row states a size, it is once, few, many or the class of an expanded clone; other rows omit it.

>TRBJ2-1|TRBV27|few|15|TRBD2
CASSPSGSPHNEQFF
TGTGCCAGCTCCCCTAGCGGGAGTCCCCACAATGAGCAGTTCTTC
>TRBJ2-2|TRBV20-1|-|16|-
CSASGSPRGRSGELFF
TGCAGTGCTAGCGGGAGTCCCAGGGGGAGGTCCGGGGAGCTGTTTTTT
>TRBJ2-1|TRBV7-9|-|15|TRBD2
CVSRFRGSGRNEQFF
TGTGTCAGCAGGTTCCGGGGTAGCGGGAGGAATGAGCAGTTCTTC
>TRBJ2-3|TRBV7-3|many|15|-
CASSRDGAHTDTQYF
TGTGCCAGCAGCCGGGACGGAGCCCACACAGATACGCAGTATTTT
>TRBJ2-1|TRBV5-1|few|15|-
CASSLQGGDIYEQFF
TGCGCCAGCAGCTTACAGGGGGGGGATATATATGAGCAGTTCTTC
>TRBJ2-2|TRBV29-1|-|15|TRBD1
CSARIPTGYTGERFF
TGCAGCGCGAGAATACCGACAGGGTACACCGGGGAGCGGTTTTTT
>TRBJ2-5|TRBV28|many|14|-
CASSLYRGGETQYF
TGTGCCAGCAGTTTATACCGGGGCGGAGAGACCCAGTACTTC
>TRBJ1-2|TRBV20-1|once|14|-
CGARQGHTVGGYTF
TGCGGTGCCCGGCAGGGCCATACCGTTGGGGGCTACACCTTC
>TRBJ1-5|TRBV19|few|15|TRBD1
CASLWTGAVRQPQHF
TGTGCCAGTCTCTGGACAGGGGCCGTCAGGCAGCCCCAGCATTTT
>TRBJ1-6|TRBV20-1|-|16|TRBD1
CSARALTGQGGSPLHF
TGCAGTGCTAGAGCCCTTACAGGACAGGGGGGTTCACCCCTCCACTTT
>TRBJ2-6|TRBV7-2|-|17|-
CASSLESGFSGANVLTF
TGTGCCAGCAGCTTAGAGTCGGGGTTCTCTGGGGCCAACGTCCTGACTTTC
>TRBJ2-1|TRBV7-6|-|19|TRBD2
CASSLGDGGGVSLGNEQFF
TGTGCCAGCAGCTTAGGTGACGGGGGGGGCGTATCCTTAGGGAATGAGCAGTTCTTC
>TRBJ2-1|TRBV2|-|13|-
CASRERSHNEQFF
TGTGCCAGCAGGGAGCGTTCCCACAATGAGCAGTTCTTC
>TRBJ1-2|TRBV5-1|few|15|TRBD1
CASSLEQGAGYGYTF
TGCGCCAGCAGCTTGGAACAGGGGGCAGGATATGGCTACACCTTC
>TRBJ2-3|TRBV15|-|14|-
CATSGGNREDTQYF
TGTGCCACCAGCGGTGGGAACCGGGAGGATACGCAGTATTTT
>TRBJ2-1|TRBV6-6|few|15|TRBD2
CASRPTSGRGDEQFF
TGTGCCAGCAGACCTACTAGCGGGAGGGGAGATGAGCAGTTCTTC
>TRBJ2-7|TRBV5-1|few|14|TRBD1
CASSPGQSRNEQYF
TGCGCCAGCAGCCCGGGACAGTCGAGAAACGAGCAGTACTTC
>TRBJ2-3|TRBV7-2|few|15|-
CASSGTGQPTDTQYF
TGTGCCAGCAGCGGAACTGGACAGCCCACAGATACGCAGTATTTT
>TRBJ1-1|TRBV27|-|15|-
CASSWRMTMNTEAFF
TGTGCCAGCAGTTGGAGAATGACCATGAACACTGAAGCTTTCTTT
>TRBJ1-5|TRBV5-1|few|14|TRBD1
CASSEGTDNQPQHF
TGCGCCAGCAGCGAGGGGACAGACAATCAGCCCCAGCATTTT
>TRBJ1-5|TRBV5-1|-|9|-
CANIQPQHF
TGCGCCAATATTCAGCCCCAGCATTTT
>TRBJ2-5|TRBV5-1|-|13|TRBD2
CASMSGGQETQYF
TGCGCCAGCATGAGCGGGGGGCAAGAGACCCAGTACTTC
>TRBJ2-7|TRBV20-1|many|15|TRBD2
CSAQSSGSPSYEQYF
TGCAGTGCTCAATCTAGCGGGTCCCCCTCCTACGAGCAGTACTTC
>TRBJ1-1|TRBV12-3/TRBV12-4|-|11|-
CASSPQGAAFF
TGTGCCAGCAGTCCCCAGGGTGCAGCTTTCTTT
>TRBJ2-7|TRBV5-6|-|15|TRBD2
CASSLTTSVAYEQYF
TGTGCCAGCAGCTTGACGACTAGCGTTGCGTACGAGCAGTACTTC
>TRBJ2-5|TRBV20-1|-|16|TRBD2
CSAREGLAGSWATQYF
TGCAGTGCTAGAGAAGGGCTAGCGGGGAGTTGGGCGACCCAGTACTTC
>TRBJ2-7|TRBV20-1|few|13|-
CSAPTGTRYEQYF
TGCAGTGCCCCGACAGGGACTAGGTACGAGCAGTACTTC
>TRBJ2-1|TRBV5-1|-|15|TRBD2
CASSWGAGGGNEQFF
TGCGCCAGCAGCTGGGGAGCGGGAGGAGGTAATGAGCAGTTCTTC
>TRBJ2-1|TRBV20-1|-|18|TRBD1
CSARTGQAGGPSYNEQFF
TGCAGTGCTAGAACCGGACAGGCCGGCGGACCCTCCTACAATGAGCAGTTCTTC
>TRBJ1-4|TRBV12-3/TRBV12-4|-|13|-
CASCPGENEKLFF
TGTGCCAGCTGCCCGGGGGAAAATGAAAAACTGTTTTTT
>TRBJ2-7|TRBV7-2|-|14|TRBD2
CASSSGTSGSEQYF
TGTGCCAGCAGCTCCGGGACTAGCGGTAGTGAGCAGTACTTC
>TRBJ2-5|TRBV7-3|-|14|-
CASSLSPGTETQYF
TGTGCCAGCAGCTTAAGCCCGGGGACGGAGACCCAGTACTTC
>TRBJ1-2|TRBV15|-|15|-
CATSRDRGQSEGYTF
TGTGCCACCAGCAGAGATCGGGGACAAAGCGAAGGCTACACCTTC
>TRBJ2-7|TRBV10-3|many|15|-
CAISDEGYSSYEQYF
TGTGCCATCAGTGATGAGGGATACAGCTCCTACGAGCAGTACTTC
>TRBJ2-7|TRBV20-1|-|11|-
CSARTINEQYF
TGCAGTGCTAGGACTATCAATGAGCAGTACTTC
>TRBJ2-7|TRBV3-1|few|12|-
CASSSWDLEQYF
TGTGCCAGCAGCAGTTGGGATCTCGAGCAGTACTTC
>TRBJ2-7|TRBV2|-|17|TRBD2
CASSQKRAGPLGDEQYF
TGTGCCAGCAGCCAGAAGCGAGCGGGGCCTTTGGGCGACGAGCAGTACTTC
>TRBJ2-7|TRBV21-1|many|14|-
CASSKRILGYEQYF
TGTGCCAGCAGCAAGAGAATATTGGGGTACGAGCAGTACTTC
>TRBJ2-7|TRBV5-1|few|14|-
CASSLGGPYNEQYF
TGCGCCAGCAGCTTGGGCGGGCCCTACAATGAGCAGTACTTC
>TRBJ2-1|TRBV5-1|-|16|-
CASSLEGGLIYNEQFF
TGCGCCAGCAGCTTGGAGGGCGGGTTGATCTACAATGAGCAGTTCTTC
>TRBJ1-2|TRBV12-3/TRBV12-4|-|13|-
CASTQARSVGYTF
TGTGCCAGCACCCAAGCAAGGAGCGTTGGCTACACCTTC
>TRBJ1-5|TRBV10-3|-|13|-
CAISEGSVRPQHF
TGTGCCATCAGTGAGGGGTCCGTCCGGCCCCAGCATTTT
>TRBJ1-2|TRBV18|-|16|-
CASSPPGTRTNYGYTF
TGTGCCAGCTCACCACCAGGGACAAGAACTAACTATGGCTACACCTTC
>TRBJ2-7|TRBV20-1|-|12|TRBD1
CSATTGGYEQYF
TGCAGTGCCACGACAGGGGGCTACGAGCAGTACTTC
>TRBJ1-6|TRBV15|many|14|-
CATSRDQVNSPLHF
TGTGCCACCAGCAGAGATCAGGTGAATTCACCCCTCCACTTT
>TRBJ2-7|TRBV6-6|-|17|-
CASSSLQEQTGSYEQYF
TGTGCCAGCAGTTCACTCCAAGAACAGACCGGCTCCTACGAGCAGTACTTC
>TRBJ2-2|TRBV7-9|few|15|TRBD2
CASSFGGAVTGELFF
TGTGCCAGCAGCTTCGGGGGGGCTGTCACCGGGGAGCTGTTTTTT
>TRBJ2-7|TRBV20-1|-|14|TRBD1
CSVPKTGGGYEQYF
TGCAGTGTCCCAAAGACAGGGGGAGGCTACGAGCAGTACTTC
>TRBJ1-6|TRBV20-1|-|15|-
CSASPQSSYNSPLHF
TGCAGTGCTAGCCCACAGAGCTCCTATAATTCACCCCTCCACTTT
>TRBJ2-5|TRBV7-9|-|14|-
CASSLVGTKETQYF
TGTGCCAGCAGCTTAGTGGGGACAAAAGAGACCCAGTACTTC
>TRBJ1-5|TRBV4-1|-|15|-
CASSQDSYGNQPQHF
TGCGCCAGCAGCCAAGACTCTTATGGCAATCAGCCCCAGCATTTT
>TRBJ1-2|TRBV3-1|-|13|-
CASSQWLRDGYTF
TGTGCCAGCAGCCAGTGGCTTCGGGATGGCTACACCTTC
>TRBJ2-1|TRBV7-3|many|12|-
CASSPRGYEQFF
TGTGCCAGCAGCCCGAGAGGGTACGAGCAGTTCTTC
>TRBJ2-7|TRBV20-1|-|15|TRBD2
CSARGLGGGDYEQYF
TGCAGTGCTAGAGGCTTAGGCGGGGGTGACTACGAGCAGTACTTC
>TRBJ2-3|TRBV6-1|-|15|TRBD1
CASSGAGGVADTQYF
TGTGCCAGCAGTGGAGCAGGGGGCGTAGCAGATACGCAGTATTTT
>TRBJ1-1|TRBV6-2/TRBV6-3|few|16|-
CASSSPGAPKGPEAFF
TGTGCCAGCAGTTCGCCGGGGGCCCCTAAGGGGCCTGAAGCTTTCTTT
>TRBJ1-5|TRBV6-5|-|14|-
CAAGRQRGNQPQHF
TGTGCCGCGGGGAGACAGCGTGGCAATCAGCCCCAGCATTTT
>TRBJ1-2|TRBV28|few|15|TRBD1
CASSFSTSTGGGYTF
TGTGCCAGCAGTTTCTCAACCTCTACAGGGGGCGGCTACACCTTC